This TCR beta chain appears in the sequencing data of a study of OX40 agonist ivuxolimab in advanced cancers. Study at large: Three patients, one with hepatocellular carcinoma and two with cutaneous melanoma, responded partially.

With 0 bases removed from V and 8 bases from J, the gap between germline ends came to 19 bases. This CDR3 has 16 residues. Germline assignment: CDR1 PRHDT and CDR2 FYEKMQ (reference sequence). Clones were sequenced by immunoSEQ multiplex PCR, and TCRdb holds only the in-frame ones, with some missing. The table shows roughly 42,000 clones, with about 89% occurring only once. This clone has a single count. The receptor comes from an adult with an advanced solid tumor such as melanoma, head and neck, liver or kidney cancer. Sequencing used CD4+ or CD8+ T cells sorted from blood, obtained in a trial of the OX40 agonist ivuxolimab. The chain couples TRBV13 to TRBJ1-2; unclear D gene. The CDR3: CASSLGTFSGLGGYTF. CDR3 bases: TGTGCCAGCAGCTTAGGCACTTTTTCCGGGCTGGGAGGCTACACCTTC.